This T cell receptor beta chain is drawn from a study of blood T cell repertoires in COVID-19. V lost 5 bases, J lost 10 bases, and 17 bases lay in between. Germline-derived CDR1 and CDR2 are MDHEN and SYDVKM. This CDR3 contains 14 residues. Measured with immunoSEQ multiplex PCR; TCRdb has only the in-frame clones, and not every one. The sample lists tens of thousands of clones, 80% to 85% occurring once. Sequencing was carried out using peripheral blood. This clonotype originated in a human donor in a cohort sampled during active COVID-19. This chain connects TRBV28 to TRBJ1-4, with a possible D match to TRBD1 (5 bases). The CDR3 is CASSPAFRQGKLFF. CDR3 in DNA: TGTGCCAGCAGTCCGGCCTTCCGGCAGGGAAAACTGTTTTTT. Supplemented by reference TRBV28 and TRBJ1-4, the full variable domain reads DVKVTQSSRYLVKRTGEKVFLECVQDMDHENMFWYRQDPGLGLRLIYFSYDVKMKEKGDIPEGYSVSREKKERFSLILESASTNQTSMYLCASSPAFRQGKLFFGSGTQLSVL.